One T cell receptor (beta chain) is described in this entry. The germline V gene has CDR1 SGHRS and CDR2 YFSETQ. CDR3 size: 13 residues. Trimming removed 5 bases at V and 3 bases at J, with 9 bases between. The repertoire was sequenced with immunoSEQ multiplex PCR; TCRdb's copy has only in-frame clones and lacks some. Of around 100,000 clones in the sample, more than 70% were seen once. This specimen comes from a study of T cell responses to AZD1222 COVID-19 vaccine. This chain connects TRBV5-1 to TRBJ1-5, with a tentative D call TRBD1 (6 bases). This TCR was recovered from an adult in good health. Sequences were derived from peripheral blood, sampled on day 0 of MenACWY control vaccination. The DNA for the CDR3 is TGCGCCAGCAGACAGGGATCCAATCAGCCCCAGCATTTT. The encoded protein is CASRQGSNQPQHF.